This TCR beta chain originates from a study of PD-L1 blockade in urothelial cancer. Generated by immunoSEQ multiplex PCR, the TCRdb table keeps only in-frame clones and is missing some. The repertoire consists of some 20,000 clones, with about 90% occurring once and the leading ten covering roughly 3.5%. Trimming removed 6 bases from V and 7 bases from J; junction bases left unmatched: 4. Germline V gene data show CDR1 as MNHEY and CDR2 as SVGAGI. This CDR3 region has 13 residues. The origin of this receptor is a man aged 50 or older with urothelial cancer. Specimen: PBMCs, collected around atezolizumab (anti-PD-L1) treatment. The chain uses TRBV6-5 and TRBJ2-2; TRBD1 matches 8 bases. CDR3 sequence reads: CASRPDRVGELFF. In nucleotides, the CDR3 is TGTGCCAGCAGACCGGACAGGGTCGGGGAGCTGTTTTTT.